This entry concerns a single T cell receptor beta chain. The source of the sample is a study of blood T cell repertoires in COVID-19. Study-level background: The United States, Italy and Spain provided the acute and convalescent COVID-19 samples. PBMCs, B-cell-depleted T cells, or T cells provided the cDNA or gDNA that made up the material.

V shed 3 bases and J 6 bases; nucleotides not matched to a gene: 8. Per the germline V gene, CDR1 is LNHDA and CDR2 is SQIVND (reference sequence). The CDR3 extends over 15 amino acids. Source study methods: The authors estimated nucleated cell counts from reference gene primer amplification. Data came from immunoSEQ multiplex PCR; TCRdb stores just in-frame clones and leaves some out. The V and J calls and clone size come from that table; D and trimming were worked out from the DNA. The table records more than 300,000 clones, 86% of them present only once. The J gene is TRBJ1-5, the V gene TRBV19, with 7 positions matching TRBD1. The sequence was collected from a woman in her forties or fifties with acute or convalescent COVID-19. Sequenced material: peripheral blood. As DNA, the CDR3 is TGTGCCAGTAGTATGACCCGACAGGGCTCTCAGCCCCAGCATTTT. Translation gives CASSMTRQGSQPQHF.